The T cell receptor (beta chain) under discussion was sequenced for a study of shared clonotypes between healthy human individuals. The table came from immunoSEQ multiplex PCR; TCRdb's copy has only in-frame clones and leaves some out. The sample has some 1,900,000 clones, about 95% seen once. General observations from the study: Lower generation probabilities were found for non-shared clonotypes than for those shared by all four donors.

Naive CD8 cells lacked CD45RO and underwent positive selection for CCR7, leaving out terminally differentiated effector memory CD45RA+ cells. The CDR3 consists of 14 residues. V gave up 4 bases and J gave up 0 bases, with 10 bases separating them. Germline CDR1 and CDR2: LGHNA and YSLEER. Points on this clone: As yet, its antigen is unknown.

The genes are TRBV4-3 and TRBJ2-7; TRBD2 is a possible D gene (5 bases). This receptor was obtained from a man younger than 35 in good health. Material: naive CD8+ T cells sorted from blood. The CDR3 region is CASSPDLASYEQYF. CDR3 in DNA: TGCGCCAGCAGCCCGGACTTAGCCTCCTACGAGCAGTACTTC.